Presented here are 11 T cell receptor beta chains from one specimen sequenced in a study of shared clonotypes between healthy human individuals. Clones were sequenced by immunoSEQ multiplex PCR, and TCRdb holds only the in-frame ones, with some missing. The data hold roughly 2.5 million clones, with roughly nine tenths observed a single time. The sample taken for sequencing was naive CD4+ T cells sorted from blood. Sample subset: CD45RA+ positively selected. The receptor set was obtained from a man aged 18 to 29 in good health.

This chain links TRBV15 with TRBJ1-5; D is unresolved. This CDR3 is built from 14 residues. Trimming shortened V by 2 bases and J by 4 bases, and 9 bases separated the two germline ends. In germline, CDR1 is LNHNV, CDR2 YYDKDF (reference sequence). This CDR3 reads CATSRPMTNQPQHF. The CDR3 DNA is TGTGCCACCAGCAGACCGATGACTAATCAGCCCCAGCATTTT.

This rearrangement joins TRBV6-1 to TRBJ1-2; D gene ambiguous. Germline V gene data show CDR1 as MNHNS and CDR2 as SASEGT. Trimming pared 8 bases from V and 4 bases from J, leaving 17 bases between. The CDR3 contains 14 residues. CDR3 protein: CASCSGGWGYGYTF. CDR3 DNA sequence: TGTGCCAGCTGCTCCGGCGGTTGGGGCTATGGCTACACCTTC.

The V call is TRBV7-2, the J call TRBJ2-1, with 13 bases that match TRBD2. Per the germline V gene, CDR1 is SGHTA and CDR2 is FQGNSA. This CDR3 region has 16 residues. Trimming at V came to 5 bases and at J to 4 bases, leaving 5 bases not matched to a gene. CDR3: CASSRTSGSGYNEQFF. In DNA, the CDR3 is TGTGCCAGCAGCCGGACTAGCGGGAGTGGGTACAATGAGCAGTTCTTC. Combining the CDR3 with reference TRBV7-2 and TRBJ2-1 gives the whole variable domain GAGVSQSPSNKVTEKGKDVELRCDPISGHTALYWYRQSLGQGLEFLIYFQGNSAPDKSGLPSDRFSAERTGGSVSTLTIQRTQQEDSAVYLCASSRTSGSGYNEQFFGPGTRLTVL.

In its sample, this clone was seen once. The chain couples TRBV30 to TRBJ2-7; 9 bases agree with TRBD1. The V segment lost 3 bases and the J segment 6 bases; nucleotides outside the gene matches: 21. Germline CDR1 is GTSNPN and CDR2 is SVGIG (reference sequence). This CDR3 spans 18 amino acids. CDR3 in amino acids: CAWRREPRWGQGAFEQYF. The CDR3 DNA sequence: TGTGCCTGGAGGAGGGAACCCCGGTGGGGACAGGGTGCCTTCGAGCAGTACTTC. The full variable domain, completed using reference TRBV30 and TRBJ2-7, is SQTIHQWPATLVQPVGSPLSLECTVEGTSNPNLYWYRQAAGRGLQLLFYSVGIGQISSEVPQNLSASRPQDRQFILSSKKLLLSDSGFYLCAWRREPRWGQGAFEQYFGPGTRLTVT.

This sequence joins TRBV21-1 and TRBJ1-5; the table's TRBD1 call for D was not verified on the DNA. TRBV21-1 is described as a pseudogene. This CDR3 spans 21 amino acids. CDR3 coding DNA: TGTGCCAGCAGCAAAGTGTGGGGCCGGGACAGGGGGCGTGAAAGCAATCAGCCCCAGCATTTT. This encodes CASSKVWGRDRGRESNQPQHF.

The chain links TRBV30 to TRBJ2-5; unclear D gene. The germline V and J ends were trimmed by 2 bases and 1 base, with 5 bases remaining between them. This CDR3 is 12 amino acids long. Germline V CDR1 and CDR2: GTSNPN, SVGIG (reference sequence). The CDR3 DNA is TGTGCCTGGAGTAACAGCCAAGAGACCCAGTACTTC. It codes for CAWSNSQETQYF.

The chain links TRBV5-1 to TRBJ2-3; D uncertain. Trimming took off 2 bases at V and 2 bases at J, with 12 bases between the two ends. Germline assignment: CDR1 SGHRS and CDR2 YFSETQ. CDR3 length: 15 amino acids. The CDR3 loop is CASSFTGRTTDTQYF. In DNA form, the CDR3 reads TGCGCCAGCAGCTTTACTGGCAGAACCACAGATACGCAGTATTTT.

This clone was counted a single time. V is TRBV5-4 and J is TRBJ2-3; D is perhaps TRBD1 (6 bases). The CDR3 has 14 amino acids. Germline values: CDR1 SGHNT, CDR2 YYREEE (reference sequence). V was pared by 4 bases and J by 1 base, with 10 bases between. In DNA form, the CDR3 reads TGTGCCAGCAGCCTAGGACAGCGCACAGATACGCAGTATTTT. Its translation is CASSLGQRTDTQYF.

DNA of the CDR3: TGTGCCAGCAGTGAACAGGGAAGCAACACTGAAGCTTTCTTT. As protein: CASSEQGSNTEAFF. The gene calls are TRBV7-2 and TRBJ1-1; a weak D match, TRBD1 (6 bases). The CDR3 contains 14 residues. Germline V gene lookup returns CDR1 SGHTA and CDR2 FQGNSA. V was clipped by 6 bases and J by 2 bases, with 13 bases between them.

This clone was counted once. This chain connects TRBV4-1 to TRBJ1-2, with TRBD1 matching over 7 bases. V gave up 0 bases and J gave up 5 bases; unmatched junction bases: 3. The CDR3 extends over 14 amino acids. Germline assignment: CDR1 MGHRA and CDR2 YSYEKL. The CDR3 region is CASSQEQGLYGYTF. In DNA, the CDR3 is TGCGCCAGCAGCCAAGAACAGGGGTTGTATGGCTACACCTTC.

The rearrangement joins TRBV7-9 to TRBJ2-3; no reliable D call. The CDR3 covers 18 residues. Between the trimmed V and J ends, which lost 5 bases and 0 bases, there was a span of 21 bases. Germline V CDR1 and CDR2: SEHNR, FQNEAQ (reference sequence). CDR3 residues: CASSGKKRTEKSTDTQYF. The CDR3 coding sequence is TGTGCCAGCAGCGGCAAGAAAAGGACGGAGAAAAGCACAGATACGCAGTATTTT.